This entry lists 9 T cell receptor beta chains sequenced from one sample in a study of beta chain features in type 1 diabetes. cDNA synthesis used the whole RNA isolate, giving expressed TCRB sequences. Some clones are missing from TCRdb's copy, which holds only in-frame ones; the method was immunoSEQ multiplex PCR. The sample records 620,000 or so clones, roughly 16% being singletons. The material sequenced was naive CD4+ T cells from blood. The source of these receptors is a young man in good health.

Comment on this clone: Other DNA sequences in this specimen translate into the identical CDR3. The V gene is TRBV30, the J gene TRBJ2-7, with D unclear. This CDR3 spans 13 amino acids. CDR1 is GTSNPN, CDR2 SVGIG, per germline (reference sequence). The germline V and J ends were trimmed by 4 bases and 1 base, with 11 bases remaining between them. The CDR3 reads CAWTRQGSYEQYF. In DNA form, the CDR3 reads TGTGCCTGGACTCGACAAGGTTCCTACGAGCAGTACTTC.

The chain is built from TRBV14 and TRBJ2-5; 8 nucleotides match TRBD1. After removal of 4 bases from V and 5 bases from J, the junction contained 6 bases not matched to a gene. This CDR3 is built from 14 residues. CDR1 and CDR2 (germline): SGHDN, FVKESK. The CDR3 coding sequence is TGTGCCAGCAGCCTCCTGGACAGGGATGAGACCCAGTACTTC. This encodes CASSLLDRDETQYF.

The rearrangement uses TRBV18 and TRBJ1-5; possibly TRBD1 for D (5 bases). Germline CDR1 reads KGHSH; CDR2 reads LQKENI. Trimming removed 4 bases from V and 4 bases from J, with 14 bases in between. CDR3 length equals 15 residues. CDR3 DNA sequence: TGTGCCAGCTCACACGAGGGGTTTCGTAATCAGCCCCAGCATTTT. This codes for CASSHEGFRNQPQHF.

The chain recombines TRBV25-1 with TRBJ2-7; 7 positions match TRBD2. The CDR3 runs to 13 residues. Looked up from germline, CDR1 is MGHDK and CDR2 is SYGVNS. V lost 4 bases, J lost 2 bases, and 2 bases stayed unmatched. CDR3 sequence reads: CASSVAGAYEQYF. Here the CDR3 DNA reads TGTGCCAGCAGTGTGGCGGGGGCCTACGAGCAGTACTTC.

The gene calls are TRBV4-3 and TRBJ2-3; D remains ambiguous. Germline V CDR1 and CDR2: LGHNA, YSLEER. The CDR3 totals 15 residues. The V end was cut by 0 bases, the J end by 4 bases, with 11 bases between. CDR3 coding DNA: TGCGCCAGCAGCCAAGATGCAGGTATATCAGATACGCAGTATTTT. As protein: CASSQDAGISDTQYF.

The chain recombines TRBV18 with TRBJ2-3; 9 positions match TRBD1. V dropped 4 bases and J dropped 4; count of bases not matched to a gene: 6. The CDR3 runs to 15 residues. CDR1 is KGHSH and CDR2 is LQKENI in the germline V gene. This chain's CDR3 is CASSLYRGLSDTQYF. The CDR3 nucleotides are TGTGCCAGCTCACTCTACAGGGGGCTGTCAGATACGCAGTATTTT.

The chain uses TRBV10-3 and TRBJ1-1; 8 bases map to TRBD1. The CDR3 runs to 14 residues. From germline, CDR1 is ENHRY and CDR2 SYGVKD. J was trimmed by 1 base and V by 4 bases; bases with no gene match: 2. CDR3 sequence: CAISGTGRNTEAFF. The CDR3 region has the DNA TGTGCCATCAGTGGGACAGGGAGGAACACTGAAGCTTTCTTT.

This clone was detected a few times. The CDR3 protein is CASSYSNQGGNQPQHF. The CDR3 coding sequence is TGTGCCAGCAGTTACTCGAATCAGGGAGGAAATCAGCCCCAGCATTTT. The chain couples TRBV6-5 to TRBJ1-5; a possible D gene is TRBD1 (5 bases). The CDR3 is 16 residues long. Germline CDR1 is MNHEY and CDR2 is SVGAGI. The V end lost 0 bases, the J end lost 4 bases, and 13 bases lay between the germline ends.

The gene calls are TRBV6-1 and TRBJ2-5, with 7 nucleotides matching TRBD2. V dropped 5 bases and J dropped 1; count of bases not matched to a gene: 7. Looked up from germline, CDR1 is MNHNS and CDR2 is SASEGT. The CDR3 totals 15 residues. The CDR3 DNA is TGTGCCAGCAGTTCCCTGCCTAGCGGCCAAGAGACCCAGTACTTC. As protein: CASSSLPSGQETQYF.